This TCR beta chain is from a study of blood T cells in healthy people across ages. Broader study findings: Estimated diversity across one million T cells was deemed an underestimate.

Extractions gave at least 6 micrograms of total RNA per sample. This clonotype was picked up many times. Its antigen is still unknown. For the second PCR, which ran for about 7 to 11 cycles, a sample-barcoded 5' primer and a J-beta primer mix were used. TCRdb passed the 5' RACE reads through MiXCR, listing each CDR3 protein once. Here the sample spans approximately 690,000 distinct CDR3 sequences, roughly 41% being singletons. This clonotype was sampled from an elderly man in good health. Sequencing was done on a sample of blood.

CDR3 sequence: CASSSASGRNEQYF. Here the CDR3 DNA reads TGCGCCAGCAGCAGTGCTAGCGGGAGAAACGAGCAGTACTTC. The chain uses TRBV5-1 and TRBJ2-5; 10 positions match TRBD2. Near its end, the DNA agrees better with TRBJ2-7, so the J call may be wrong. Germline values: CDR1 SGHRS, CDR2 YFSETQ. The CDR3 runs to 14 residues.